What follows describes a single TCR beta chain. Its antigen is unknown. No much larger clonotype is one base removed from it; base qualities were not supplied. This sample was included in a study of blood T cell repertoires in COVID-19 (dated by TCRdb to about 2020). Context from the whole study: Collaborator samples came from the United States, Italy and Spain and covered acute and convalescent phases of COVID-19. Nearly every sample came with metadata listing a de-identified subject ID, COVID-19 status, age in years and sex. Samples were obtained from the ongoing ImmuneRACE study (first 160 participants) and from 1,000 to 1,500 subjects provided by 6 global collaborators. Where HLA class I and class II types were available, the types were taken from metadata supplied by the sample provider, not from assay-based typing. Subjects who had been exposed to COVID-19, were actively infected with it, or had recovered from it provided the deeply sampled blood TCRbeta repertoires that made up the dataset. A freely available public database, intended as a resource for researchers studying the immune response to SARS-CoV-2, is where the repertoires were released. The prospective study material was composed of cDNA or gDNA derived from T cells, B-cell-depleted T cells, or PBMCs.

One collaborating source in Seattle enrolled patients during active infection and followed them longitudinally through the course of disease. The collaborating institutions used their own protocols to collect whole blood in K2EDTA tubes. Collaborator samples were shipped for TCRbeta analysis as frozen whole blood, isolated PBMCs, or DNA extracted from either sample type. Overall study results and their limits: Clinical and demographic metadata were provided uncurated, with the amount varying by source and participant.

TCRbeta CDR3 regions were amplified from genomic DNA using the immunoSEQ Assay, a bias-controlled multiplex PCR. For the original study's pipeline: The number of nucleated cells in each sample was estimated by amplification of reference gene primers within the assay. To quantify the absolute abundance of each unique TCRbeta CDR3 rearrangement, sequence reads were collapsed and filtered. For each sample, productive Simpson clonality was calculated as the square root of Simpson's diversity index across productive rearrangements. In its TCRdb copy, this immuneACCESS table keeps in-frame sequences only and misses some clones. Where compared with another copy, unresolved V genes explain less than half of these, and the others have no known cause. That table supplies the V and J calls and clone size; D and trimming were determined from the DNA. A total of about 250,000 clones appear in this sample, about 87% of them only once. 5% to 6.5% of the sample is in the top ten clones.

Germline trimming: 7 bases from V, 4 bases from J; junction bases outside gene matches: 5. From the cysteine up to the phenylalanine, the CDR3 has a length of 13 residues. The sequence is cut down to CDR3 DNA, 39 bases in frame from base 1. Taken from the germline V gene, the CDR1 and CDR2 loops are MDHEN and SYDVKM. The clonotype comes from a young woman with COVID-19, enrolled during active disease. Specimen: peripheral blood. In this chain, TRBV28 is recombined with TRBJ1-2; 8 central bases correspond to TRBD1. CDR3 protein: CASINQGAYGYTF. The bases are TGTGCCAGCATCAACCAGGGGGCCTATGGCTACACCTTC.